The rows below give T cell receptor beta chains drawn from one sample of a study of blood T cell repertoires in COVID-19. Here immunoSEQ multiplex PCR was the method, and the copy in TCRdb shows in-frame clones only, minus some. This sample carries approximately 250,000 clones, more than 85% of them seen once, and the ten largest clones take roughly 2.9%. Sequencing was carried out using PBMCs or T cells enriched from blood (not recorded which). These receptors were obtained from a man in his forties or fifties who had been exposed to COVID-19. Both conserved end residues are part of each CDR3. The D gene is left open where the match is weak. Only part of the rows carry a size: once, few, many, or a class if the clone is expanded.

d_call,clone_size,j_call,v_call,cdr3_aa,cdr3_nt
-,-,TRBJ1-2,TRBV6-5,CASRGRSFYGYTF,TGTGCCAGCAGAGGCAGGTCTTTCTATGGCTACACCTTC
TRBD1,-,TRBJ2-7,TRBV6-5,CASTRLQGEQYF,TGTGCCAGCACCCGACTACAGGGGGAGCAGTACTTC
-,-,TRBJ1-5,TRBV7-2,CASSSIGNQPQHF,TGTGCCAGCAGCTCGATAGGCAATCAGCCCCAGCATTTT
-,-,TRBJ2-6,TRBV7-9,CASSRDTGRGSGANVLTF,TGTGCCAGCAGCCGAGACACGGGCCGGGGCTCTGGGGCCAACGTCCTGACTTTC
-,-,TRBJ1-5,TRBV5-6,CASSLGSGSNQPQHF,TGTGCCAGCAGCTTGGGATCAGGGAGCAATCAGCCCCAGCATTTT
-,-,TRBJ1-1,TRBV7-9,CASSLGQMNTEAFF,TGTGCCAGCAGCTTAGGACAAATGAACACTGAAGCTTTCTTT
TRBD2,-,TRBJ2-1,TRBV2,CASRLSGTSGNEQFF,TGTGCCAGCAGACTTAGCGGGACTAGCGGCAATGAGCAGTTCTTC
TRBD2,-,TRBJ2-7,TRBV28,CASRPPASGRLSYEQYF,TGTGCCAGCAGGCCCCCAGCTAGCGGGAGGCTCTCCTACGAGCAGTACTTC
-,once,TRBJ1-1,TRBV29-1,CSVVRNTEAFF,TGCAGCGTTGTTAGGAACACTGAAGCTTTCTTT
-,-,TRBJ1-1,TRBV18,CASSPHRKPLNTEAFF,TGTGCCAGCTCACCGCATCGAAAGCCTTTGAACACTGAAGCTTTCTTT
TRBD2,-,TRBJ2-1,TRBV19,CASSITHAGDEQFF,TGTGCCAGTAGTATAACGCACGCGGGGGATGAGCAGTTCTTC
-,-,TRBJ1-4,TRBV30,CAWSVSADWGEKLFF,TGTGCCTGGAGTGTAAGTGCGGACTGGGGTGAAAAACTGTTTTTT
TRBD1,-,TRBJ1-1,TRBV3-1/TRBV3-2,CASSRDRDRAAFF,TGTGCCAGCAGCCGGGACAGGGACAGGGCAGCTTTCTTT
TRBD1,-,TRBJ1-4,TRBV7-2,CASSPRTGRNEKLFF,TGTGCCAGCAGCCCCCGGACAGGACGGAATGAAAAACTGTTTTTT
-,-,TRBJ2-2,TRBV28,CASRWDTGAGELFF,TGTGCCAGTCGTTGGGACACTGGCGCCGGGGAGCTGTTTTTT
TRBD2,-,TRBJ2-1,TRBV10-3,CAIRTDRGQRTSGSSYNEQFF,TGTGCCATCAGAACAGACCGAGGACAGAGGACTAGCGGGAGCTCCTACAATGAGCAGTTCTTC
TRBD2,-,TRBJ2-4,TRBV29-1,CSVEGGLAGGWDIQYF,TGCAGCGTTGAAGGGGGGTTAGCGGGCGGGTGGGACATTCAGTACTTC
-,-,TRBJ1-2,TRBV6-5,CASRTEAYGYTF,TGTGCCAGCAGAACAGAAGCCTATGGCTACACCTTC
TRBD1,few,TRBJ1-2,TRBV5-1,CASSRTGDGNYGYTF,TGCGCCAGCAGCCGCACAGGGGATGGTAACTATGGCTACACCTTC
TRBD2,-,TRBJ2-3,TRBV10-2,CASSEAGVSTDTQYF,TGCGCCAGCAGCGAAGCGGGAGTGAGCACAGATACGCAGTATTTT
TRBD1,-,TRBJ1-5,TRBV6-1,CASSEGMTGHQPQHF,TGTGCCAGCAGTGAAGGAATGACAGGGCATCAGCCCCAGCATTTT
-,-,TRBJ1-1,TRBV20-1,CSASITRTEAFF,TGCAGTGCTAGTATAACCCGGACTGAAGCTTTCTTT
-,-,TRBJ1-5,TRBV23-1,CASPRDTGNNQPQHF,TGCGCCAGCCCGAGGGACACAGGGAACAATCAGCCCCAGCATTTT
-,-,TRBJ1-4,TRBV6-5,CASSPGSATNEKLFF,TGTGCCAGCAGCCCAGGGTCTGCAACTAATGAAAAACTGTTTTTT
TRBD2,once,TRBJ2-7,TRBV28,CASIAGTGLAGTQQYF,TGTGCCAGCATAGCAGGGACGGGACTAGCGGGAACTCAGCAGTACTTC
-,-,TRBJ1-1,TRBV30,CAWSSSGKTEAFF,TGTGCCTGGAGTTCCTCGGGGAAAACTGAAGCTTTCTTT
TRBD1,few,TRBJ1-1,TRBV6-2/TRBV6-3,CASSITPGTGKGEAFF,TGTGCCAGCAGCATTACTCCCGGGACAGGCAAGGGTGAAGCTTTCTTT
-,-,TRBJ2-1,TRBV5-6,CASSLGDYNEQFF,TGTGCCAGCAGCTTGGGAGACTACAATGAGCAGTTCTTC
-,-,TRBJ1-1,TRBV19,CASSIAAGVEAFF,TGTGCCAGTAGTATAGCGGCAGGGGTTGAAGCTTTCTTT
TRBD2,few,TRBJ2-2,TRBV7-2,CASSLGLAGRTGELFF,TGTGCCAGCAGCTTGGGACTAGCGGGTCGCACCGGGGAGCTGTTTTTT
-,once,TRBJ1-6,TRBV28,CASRPQMEPLHF,TGTGCCAGCAGACCACAAATGGAGCCCCTCCACTTT
-,-,TRBJ1-5,TRBV19,CASTMRGTPSGGNQPQHF,TGTGCCAGTACCATGCGCGGGACCCCTTCGGGGGGCAATCAGCCCCAGCATTTT
TRBD1,-,TRBJ1-1,TRBV5-1,CASSLEGQGATEAFF,TGCGCCAGCAGCTTAGAAGGACAGGGAGCCACTGAAGCTTTCTTT
TRBD1,-,TRBJ2-7,TRBV19,CASSSGQGHGAYEQYF,TGTGCCAGTAGTAGCGGACAGGGTCACGGGGCCTACGAGCAGTACTTC
TRBD1,few,TRBJ2-7,TRBV7-9,CASSSTSGTGLHEQYF,TGTGCCAGCAGCTCAACCTCCGGGACAGGGCTCCACGAGCAGTACTTC
TRBD2,-,TRBJ2-3,TRBV2,CASIQRGTDTQYF,TGTGCCAGCATCCAGCGGGGAACAGATACGCAGTATTTT
-,few,TRBJ2-7,TRBV19,CASSIQHNNEQYF,TGTGCCAGTAGTATCCAACATAACAACGAGCAGTACTTC
-,-,TRBJ1-5,TRBV10-3,CAISESGATSQHF,TGTGCCATCAGTGAGTCGGGGGCTACGTCCCAGCATTTT